This entry features one T cell receptor (beta chain) sequence. Its target is not known. The CDR3 extends over 12 amino acids. Germline-derived CDR1 and CDR2 are LGHNT and FRNRAP. V lost 4 bases, J lost 15 bases, and 9 bases stayed unmatched. This sample was taken from a study of spatial heterogeneity in lung cancer. Sample time point: sample taken at primary tumor resection. Samples were obtained from around 72 donors, all untreated early-stage non-small cell lung cancer patients. Whole RNA, which was extracted from tumor, nontumor lung tissue or frozen PBMC, was sequenced without any cell sorting. Findings and caveats of the study: Tallies of expanded TCRs, which were sorted into ubiquitous and regional groups, correlated with counts of ubiquitous and regional nonsynonymous mutations, respectively. One measure, the expanded intratumoral alpha and beta TCR count, tracked tumor mutation counts.

TCRdb reprocessed the 5' RACE reads via MiXCR and lists one record per CDR3 protein. The repertoire includes 650 to 1,000 distinct CDR3 sequences, over 13% of them detected once, and 16% sits in the top ten. The sequence was obtained from a male donor with early-stage non-small cell lung cancer. The source material was lung tumor tissue, sampled at surgery. The rearrangement uses TRBV12-5 and TRBJ2-1; 7 bases line up with TRBD1. CDR3 residues: CASGSAGTEGFF. In DNA form, the CDR3 reads TGTGCTAGTGGTTCCGCCGGGACAGAGGGGTTCTTC.